The 25 T cell receptor beta chains below all came from one sample that was sequenced in a study of T cell responses to AZD1222 COVID-19 vaccine. Profiling relied on immunoSEQ multiplex PCR, and the TCRdb table lists in-frame clones only, not all of them. The sample shows more than 250,000 clones, over 90% of them seen only once. Material: peripheral blood, obtained on day 0 of AZD1222 vaccination. The source of these receptors is an adult in good health.

This clone was counted once. The chain joins TRBV19 to TRBJ1-3, with TRBD1 as a possible D gene (6 bases). Germline V gene data show CDR1 as LNHDA and CDR2 as SQIVND (reference sequence). Trimming removed 6 bases from V and 1 base from J, with 10 bases in between. This CDR3 spans 14 amino acids. CDR3: CASRIRGSGNTIYF. For the CDR3, the DNA is TGTGCCAGTAGGATCAGGGGATCTGGAAACACCATATATTTT.

This chain joins TRBV18 and TRBJ1-2; perhaps TRBD1 as D (5 bases). The CDR3 runs to 12 residues. The germline V gene encodes CDR1 KGHSH and CDR2 LQKENI. Trimming shortened V by 4 bases and J by 5 bases, and 8 bases separated the two germline ends. The CDR3 nucleotides are TGTGCCAGCTCACAACAGGAGTATGGCTACACCTTC. This gives the protein CASSQQEYGYTF.

This chain connects TRBV23-1 to TRBJ1-4; D not certain. TRBV23-1 is filed as an ORF, its function uncertain. The CDR3 consists of 20 residues. V lost 0 bases and J lost 3, with 23 bases in between. The CDR3 loop is CASSQSKPPSWASPNEKLFF. The CDR3 bases are TGCGCCAGCAGTCAATCGAAACCCCCGAGTTGGGCTTCTCCTAATGAAAAACTGTTTTTT.

On this clone itself: The same CDR3 arises from other DNA sequences in this sample as well. This chain joins TRBV11-2 and TRBJ2-1; D gene uncertain. There are 14 residues in the CDR3. Between the trimmed V and J ends, which lost 1 base and 2 bases, there was a span of 6 bases. Germline lookup yields CDR1 SGHAT and CDR2 FQNNGV. The CDR3 spells CASSLGGTYNEQFF. CDR3 coding DNA: TGTGCCAGCAGCTTAGGCGGTACCTACAATGAGCAGTTCTTC.

This rearrangement joins TRBV6-5 to TRBJ2-7, with D unresolved. Trimming pared 2 bases from V and 3 bases from J, leaving 8 bases between. CDR1 MNHEY and CDR2 SVGAGI come from the germline V gene. The CDR3 loop spans 13 amino acids. The CDR3 here is CASSYAWNYEQYF. The CDR3 nucleotides are TGTGCCAGCAGTTACGCGTGGAACTACGAGCAGTACTTC.

The V gene is TRBV19, the J gene TRBJ1-5; TRBD1 matches 7 bases. J gave up 3 bases and V 7 bases, and 9 bases lay outside the gene matches. Germline-derived CDR1 and CDR2 are LNHDA and SQIVND (reference sequence). CDR3 size: 15 residues. The CDR3 spells CASTLPGQHNQPQHF. Written as DNA, the CDR3 is TGTGCCAGTACTCTCCCGGGACAGCACAATCAGCCCCAGCATTTT.

This clone came up once. The rearrangement joins TRBV7-9 to TRBJ1-4, with a possible D match to TRBD1 (6 bases). The V end was cut by 6 bases, the J end by 8 bases, with 19 bases between. This CDR3 is 15 amino acids long. Looked up from germline, CDR1 is SEHNR and CDR2 is FQNEAQ (reference sequence). CDR3 DNA: TGTGCCAGCAGACTTCCAGGGGCACGAGGCGAAAAACTGTTTTTT. This sequence encodes CASRLPGARGEKLFF.

The chain uses TRBV2 and TRBJ1-2, with TRBD1 matching over 7 bases. This CDR3 comprises 12 residues. The J segment lost 10 bases and the V segment lost 2 bases, leaving 4 bases of the junction unmatched. From germline, CDR1 is SNHLY and CDR2 FYNNEI. The CDR3 nucleotides are TGTGCCAGCAGTGAACTCGACAGGGACTACACCTTC. Encoded protein: CASSELDRDYTF.

J is TRBJ1-4 and V is TRBV5-4; D gene ambiguous. There are 14 residues in the CDR3. Germline lookup yields CDR1 SGHNT and CDR2 YYREEE (reference sequence). Between the trimmed V and J ends, which lost 0 bases and 4 bases, there was a span of 7 bases. CDR3 nucleotides: TGTGCCAGCAGCTTGGGGCAGAGTAATGAAAAACTGTTTTTT. Translated: CASSLGQSNEKLFF. Full variable domain (rest looked up from reference TRBV5-4 and TRBJ1-4): ETGVTQSPTHLIKTRGQQVTLRCSSQSGHNTVSWYQQALGQGPQFIFQYYREEENGRGNFPPRFSGLQFPNYSSELNVNALELDDSALYLCASSLGQSNEKLFFGSGTQLSVL.

The chain is built from TRBV7-2 and TRBJ2-7; 10 positions agree with TRBD1. The CDR3 is 15 residues long. CDR1 and CDR2 from the germline V gene are SGHTA and FQGNSA. V lost 2 bases, J lost 3 bases, and 4 bases stayed unmatched. The CDR3: CASSLLDRGGYEQYF. The CDR3 DNA sequence: TGTGCCAGCAGCTTATTGGACAGGGGGGGCTACGAGCAGTACTTC.

The chain employs TRBV10-3 and TRBJ1-6; 7 nucleotides align to TRBD1. Germline V CDR1 and CDR2: ENHRY, SYGVKD. V trimming: 6 bases; J trimming: 5 bases; junction bases outside the gene matches: 10. The CDR3 totals 16 residues. The CDR3 coding sequence is TGTGCCATCAGCAGCGGGACAGCGGGGGATAATTCACCCCTCCACTTT. This codes for CAISSGTAGDNSPLHF.

The DNA for the CDR3 is TGTGCCAGCGGGGGACTAGCGGGCCCCTCCTACGAGCAGTACTTC. Translated: CASGGLAGPSYEQYF. V usage is TRBV2 and J usage is TRBJ2-7; TRBD2 matches at 12 bases. V was clipped by 8 bases and J by 0 bases; unmatched bases: 5. The CDR3 has 15 amino acids. Germline-derived CDR1 and CDR2 are SNHLY and FYNNEI. The full variable domain, completed using reference TRBV2 and TRBJ2-7, is EPEVTQTPSHQVTQMGQEVILRCVPISNHLYFYWYRQILGQKVEFLVSFYNNEISEKSEIFDDQFSVERPDGSNFTLKIRSTKLEDSAMYFCASGGLAGPSYEQYFGPGTRLTVT.

The chain combines TRBV5-6 with TRBJ2-7, with a possible D match to TRBD1 (5 bases). This CDR3 contains 14 residues. V was trimmed by 4 bases and J by 3 bases, leaving 14 bases between them. Germline loops: CDR1 SGHDT, CDR2 YYEEEE. This CDR3 is CASSAGRPYYEQYF. The CDR3 nucleotides are TGTGCCAGCAGCGCAGGGCGTCCTTACTACGAGCAGTACTTC.

V gene TRBV18 combines with J gene TRBJ2-3; 10 bases agree with TRBD2. J gave up 2 bases and V 1 base, and 3 bases lay outside the gene matches. The CDR3 consists of 16 residues. CDR1 is KGHSH, CDR2 LQKENI, per germline. The DNA for the CDR3 is TGTGCCAGCTCACCACGCAGCGGGGGGGCCACAGATACGCAGTATTTT. Residues: CASSPRSGGATDTQYF.

The chain joins TRBV5-1 to TRBJ2-7; the D gene could be TRBD1 or TRBD2 (5 bases each). V lost 0 bases and J lost 5, with 12 bases in between. The CDR3 runs to 14 residues. Germline-derived CDR1 and CDR2 are SGHRS and YFSETQ. This CDR3 reads CASSLGDVRDEQYF. The CDR3 nucleotides are TGCGCCAGCAGCTTGGGGGACGTGAGAGACGAGCAGTACTTC.

This chain links TRBV15 with TRBJ2-7; no definite D call. Trimming took 0 bases from V and 0 from J, leaving 3 bases between them. The CDR3 extends over 13 amino acids. Germline V gene data show CDR1 as LNHNV and CDR2 as YYDKDF (reference sequence). CDR3 in amino acids: CATSREGSYEQYF. In DNA, the CDR3 is TGTGCCACCAGCAGAGAGGGCTCCTACGAGCAGTACTTC.

This chain uses TRBV14 with TRBJ1-1, with D unclear. The germline CDR1 and CDR2 sequences are SGHDN and FVKESK. V shed 6 bases and J shed 4 bases, with 18 bases lying between them. The CDR3 is 15 residues long. CDR3 sequence reads: CASRPLRGTATEAFF. The CDR3 DNA reads as TGTGCCAGCAGACCTCTGCGGGGTACAGCCACTGAAGCTTTCTTT.

The J gene is TRBJ1-2, the V gene TRBV19; TRBD1 matches at 8 bases. Germline values: CDR1 LNHDA, CDR2 SQIVND (reference sequence). CDR3 length: 14 amino acids. With 3 bases clipped from V and 3 bases from J, the junction kept 3 bases outside the gene matches. CDR3: CASSIPGQDYGYTF. The CDR3 DNA sequence: TGTGCCAGTAGTATTCCGGGACAGGACTATGGCTACACCTTC. Looking up the rest from reference TRBV19 and TRBJ1-2 gives the full variable domain: DGGITQSPKYLFRKEGQNVTLSCEQNLNHDAMYWYRQDPGQGLRLIYYSQIVNDFQKGDIAEGYSVSREKKESFPLTVTSAQKNPTAFYLCASSIPGQDYGYTFGSGTRLTVV.

This chain uses TRBV20-1 with TRBJ2-5; D is uncertain. Germline lookup yields CDR1 DFQATT and CDR2 SNEGSKA (reference sequence). With 5 bases removed from V and 2 bases from J, the gap between germline ends came to 3 bases. CDR3 length: 10 amino acids. CDR3 DNA: TGCAGTGCTCTACAAGAGACCCAGTACTTC. It yields the protein CSALQETQYF.

This clone was counted a single time. This chain uses TRBV14 with TRBJ1-1; D not certain. Germline CDR1 reads SGHDN; CDR2 reads FVKESK. V lost 4 bases and J lost 5, with 14 bases in between. CDR3 length equals 14 residues. CDR3 protein: CASSLLRGKTEAFF. The CDR3 DNA reads as TGTGCCAGCAGCCTTCTTCGGGGTAAAACTGAAGCTTTCTTT.

The chain links TRBV27 to TRBJ2-7; no firm D call. Germline-derived CDR1 and CDR2 are MNHEY and SMNVEV (reference sequence). V was trimmed by 5 bases and J by 4 bases, leaving 6 bases between them. The CDR3 sequence is 11 residues long. The CDR3 loop reads CASSTAYEQYF. The CDR3 DNA is TGTGCCAGCAGTACGGCATACGAGCAGTACTTC.

The genes are TRBV4-1 and TRBJ1-4, with 8 bases lining up with TRBD1. The CDR3 has 15 amino acids. Germline values: CDR1 MGHRA, CDR2 YSYEKL. V shed 2 bases and J 10 bases; nucleotides not matched to a gene: 9. Here the CDR3 DNA reads TGCGCCAGCAGCCAACTGGGACAGGCGGTCGGAAAACTGTTTTTT. It encodes CASSQLGQAVGKLFF.

This clone appeared once. The chain couples TRBV6-5 to TRBJ2-7; D may correspond to TRBD1 or TRBD2 (6 bases each). Trimming took off 2 bases at V and 6 bases at J, with 17 bases between the two ends. The germline CDR1 and CDR2 sequences are MNHEY and SVGAGI. This CDR3 region has 15 residues. CDR3 sequence reads: CASSYQAPGAGEQYF. The CDR3 DNA is TGTGCCAGCAGTTACCAGGCGCCGGGGGCGGGCGAGCAGTACTTC.

The chain couples TRBV5-5 to TRBJ2-7, with TRBD1 as a possible D gene (6 bases). The CDR3 contains 14 residues. V dropped 0 bases and J dropped 4 bases, with 11 bases sitting between them. Germline assignment: CDR1 SGHKS and CDR2 YYEKEE (reference sequence). As DNA, the CDR3 is TGTGCCAGCAGCTTGGATCAGACAGGATACGAGCAGTACTTC. Residues: CASSLDQTGYEQYF.

The V gene is TRBV5-1, the J gene TRBJ2-7; D call uncertain. The germline V gene has CDR1 SGHRS and CDR2 YFSETQ. The CDR3 has 16 residues. Trimming took 3 bases from V and 2 from J, leaving 18 bases between them. The DNA for the CDR3 is TGCGCCAGCAGCTCAGGACCGGACCTACGAGCCTACGAGCAGTACTTC. This sequence encodes CASSSGPDLRAYEQYF. The full variable domain, its missing parts supplied by reference TRBV5-1 and TRBJ2-7, is KAGVTQTPRYLIKTRGQQVTLSCSPISGHRSVSWYQQTPGQGLQFLFEYFSETQRNKGNFPGRFSGRQFSNSRSEMNVSTLELGDSALYLCASSSGPDLRAYEQYFGPGTRLTVT.